The 21 T cell receptor beta chains reported below all come from one sample, sequenced in a study of OX40 agonist ivuxolimab in advanced cancers. TCRdb keeps only in-frame clones here, not all; method: immunoSEQ multiplex PCR. The sample includes fewer than 90,000 clones, roughly 93% of them seen just once. The sequenced sample was CD4+ or CD8+ T cells sorted from blood, obtained in a trial of the OX40 agonist ivuxolimab. These receptors all stem from an adult with an advanced solid tumor such as melanoma, head and neck, liver or kidney cancer.

The chain couples TRBV6-1 to TRBJ1-2, with D unclear. CDR1 and CDR2 (germline): MNHNS, SASEGT. Between the trimmed V and J ends, which lost 6 bases and 4 bases, there was a span of 12 bases. The CDR3 length is 13 residues. DNA for the CDR3: TGTGCCAGCAGCCCTCGGGCAGTCTATGGCTACACCTTC. It yields the protein CASSPRAVYGYTF.

This chain uses TRBV4-2 with TRBJ1-4; TRBD1 matches 10 bases. V shed 0 bases, J shed 3 bases, and the junction held 4 bases outside the gene matches. This CDR3 is built from 17 residues. From germline, CDR1 is LGHNA and CDR2 YNFKEQ. In DNA form, the CDR3 reads TGTGCCAGCAGCCAAGATGGGACAGGGGATTCTAATGAAAAACTGTTTTTT. It specifies CASSQDGTGDSNEKLFF.

The rearrangement links TRBV28 to TRBJ1-2, with D possibly being TRBD1 (6 bases). Trimming took off 6 bases at V and 6 bases at J, with 17 bases between the two ends. Germline V gene lookup returns CDR1 MDHEN and CDR2 SYDVKM. The CDR3 has 14 residues. The CDR3 region has the DNA TGTGCCAGCAGCCGAGGGGGGGCGCGGGATGGCTACACCTTC. This sequence encodes CASSRGGARDGYTF.

The chain couples TRBV18 to TRBJ1-1; D gene uncertain. V lost 1 base, J lost 3 bases, and 18 bases lay in between. Germline-derived CDR1 and CDR2 are KGHSH and LQKENI. This CDR3 has 17 amino acids. This CDR3 reads CASSPLGVLTRDTEAFF. The CDR3 DNA reads TGTGCCAGCTCACCACTGGGAGTCCTCACAAGGGACACTGAAGCTTTCTTT. The full variable domain, with the rest looked up from reference TRBV18 and TRBJ1-1, is NAGVMQNPRHLVRRRGQEARLRCSPMKGHSHVYWYRQLPEEGLKFMVYLQKENIIDESGMPKERFSAEFPKEGPSILRIQQVVRGDSAAYFCASSPLGVLTRDTEAFFGQGTRLTVV.

The chain combines TRBV28 with TRBJ2-1; 10 bases align to TRBD2. Per germline, CDR1 MDHEN and CDR2 SYDVKM. Losses at the gene ends were 6 bases for V and 12 bases for J; bases not matched to a gene: 14. There are 15 residues in the CDR3. The CDR3 region has the DNA TGTGCCAGCAGCTCTAGCGGGAGTTCCGGGGATGGGCAGTTCTTC. Its protein product is CASSSSGSSGDGQFF. Filled out from reference TRBV28 and TRBJ2-1, the complete variable domain reads DVKVTQSSRYLVKRTGEKVFLECVQDMDHENMFWYRQDPGLGLRLIYFSYDVKMKEKGDIPEGYSVSREKKERFSLILESASTNQTSMYLCASSSSGSSGDGQFFGPGTRLTVL.

This clone occurred once. The V and J genes are TRBV27 and TRBJ1-2; D is possibly TRBD1 (6 bases). Looked up from germline, CDR1 is MNHEY and CDR2 is SMNVEV (reference sequence). V was shortened by 6 bases and J by 5 bases, with 10 bases between the two germline ends. The CDR3 contains 12 residues. This chain's CDR3 is CASRDRAYGYTF. DNA of the CDR3: TGTGCCAGCAGGGACAGAGCATATGGCTACACCTTC.

CDR3 DNA sequence: TGTGCCAGCAGCGTAGGAAGGAGGGGACTAGCGGGAGAGACCCAGTACTTC. This gives the protein CASSVGRRGLAGETQYF. The chain links TRBV9 to TRBJ2-5, with 12 bases matching TRBD2. The CDR3 has 17 residues. Germline lookup yields CDR1 SGDLS and CDR2 YYNGEE. The junction had 7 bases not matched to a gene; V was cut back by 0 bases and J by 4 bases.

About this clone: The same CDR3 can be traced to other DNA sequences in this sample. The chain recombines TRBV7-2 with TRBJ2-7; 7 nucleotides align to TRBD1. The CDR3 extends over 14 amino acids. Trimming took 5 bases from V and 2 from J; bases not matched to a gene: 6. CDR1 SGHTA and CDR2 FQGNSA come from the germline V gene. Here the CDR3 DNA reads TGTGCCAGCAGCCCCCGGACAGGTCCCTACGAGCAGTACTTC. Translated: CASSPRTGPYEQYF. The whole variable domain, filled in from reference TRBV7-2 and TRBJ2-7, reads GAGVSQSPSNKVTEKGKDVELRCDPISGHTALYWYRQSLGQGLEFLIYFQGNSAPDKSGLPSDRFSAERTGGSVSTLTIQRTQQEDSAVYLCASSPRTGPYEQYFGPGTRLTVT.

This chain uses TRBV28 with TRBJ2-7; D possibly matches TRBD1 or TRBD2 (7 bases each). Trimming took 6 bases from V and 4 from J, leaving 25 bases between them. The CDR3 has 17 amino acids. From germline, CDR1 is MDHEN and CDR2 SYDVKM. CDR3 amino acids: CASRQGETSWGSYEQYF. The CDR3 DNA reads as TGTGCCAGCAGGCAGGGGGAGACTAGCTGGGGGTCTTACGAGCAGTACTTC.

The J gene is TRBJ2-3, the V gene TRBV7-6; 11 positions agree with TRBD2. This CDR3 is built from 18 residues. V was pared by 2 bases and J by 7 bases, with 14 bases of the junction left unmatched. Germline V gene lookup returns CDR1 SGHVS and CDR2 FNYEAQ. The CDR3 is CASSLLAGGSSYGNTQYF. The CDR3 DNA reads as TGTGCCAGCAGCTTACTAGCGGGAGGCTCCTCCTACGGGAATACGCAGTATTTT. The full variable domain, its missing parts supplied by reference TRBV7-6 and TRBJ2-3, is GAGVSQSPRYKVTKRGQDVALRCDPISGHVSLYWYRQALGQGPEFLTYFNYEAQQDKSGLPNDRFSAERPEGSISTLTIQRTEQRDSAMYRCASSLLAGGSSYGNTQYFGPGTRLTVL.

This clone is a singleton in its sample. This chain uses TRBV29-1 with TRBJ1-3, with 10 bases identical to TRBD1. V was clipped by 1 base and J by 4 bases; unmatched bases: 10. The length of the CDR3 is 17 residues. In germline, CDR1 is SQVTM, CDR2 ANQGSEA. CDR3 sequence (DNA): TGCAGCGTTGAAGTCCCACCCGGGACAGGGGTCGGAAACACCATATATTTT. This translates into CSVEVPPGTGVGNTIYF.

The chain links TRBV7-9 to TRBJ2-1; the match to TRBD2 covers 7 bases. Germline V gene data show CDR1 as SEHNR and CDR2 as FQNEAQ (reference sequence). V shed 5 bases, J shed 4 bases, and the junction held 5 bases outside the gene matches. This CDR3 contains 14 residues. CDR3 bases: TGTGCCAGCAGCGCGGGGGACCATTACAATGAGCAGTTCTTC. Its protein product is CASSAGDHYNEQFF.

The V call is TRBV5-4, the J call TRBJ1-4, with a possible D match to TRBD1 (5 bases). CDR1 and CDR2 (germline): SGHNT, YYREEE (reference sequence). The CDR3 consists of 13 residues. Between the trimmed V and J ends, which lost 5 bases and 7 bases, there was a span of 12 bases. The CDR3 protein is CASSFRDGEKLFF. Written as DNA, the CDR3 is TGTGCCAGCAGTTTCCGGGACGGTGAAAAACTGTTTTTT.

The gene calls are TRBV5-1 and TRBJ2-5; 8 nucleotides agree with TRBD2. The germline V gene has CDR1 SGHRS and CDR2 YFSETQ. Losses at the gene ends were 0 bases for V and 5 bases for J; bases not matched to a gene: 6. The CDR3 consists of 15 residues. CDR3 amino acids: CASSLEGLEGETQYF. Here the CDR3 DNA reads TGCGCCAGCAGCTTGGAGGGACTAGAGGGTGAGACCCAGTACTTC.

V is TRBV10-3 and J is TRBJ1-3; no clear D gene. The CDR3 consists of 16 residues. The ends were cut back, 0 bases at V and 3 bases at J, with 12 bases in the middle. Germline V gives CDR1 ENHRY, CDR2 SYGVKD. CDR3 region: CAISESVRSGGNTIYF. DNA for the CDR3: TGTGCCATCAGTGAGTCAGTGCGATCGGGTGGAAACACCATATATTTT.

This chain joins TRBV6-1 and TRBJ1-4, with 7 bases fitting TRBD1. Germline CDR1 MNHNS, CDR2 SASEGT. This CDR3 has 14 amino acids. Losses at the gene ends were 6 bases for V and 5 bases for J; bases not matched to a gene: 6. The CDR3 DNA reads TGTGCCAGCAGCCGACAGGGATTGAATGAAAAACTGTTTTTT. It encodes CASSRQGLNEKLFF.

The V gene is TRBV7-9, the J gene TRBJ1-2; 8 nucleotides line up with TRBD1. J gave up 6 bases and V 3 bases, and 9 bases lay outside the gene matches. The germline CDR1 and CDR2 sequences are SEHNR and FQNEAQ (reference sequence). This CDR3 is 15 amino acids long. The CDR3 here is CASSFFRDRSDGYTF. CDR3 coding DNA: TGTGCCAGCAGCTTCTTCCGGGACAGGAGCGATGGCTACACCTTC.

Only one count was recorded for this clone. The chain recombines TRBV6-4 with TRBJ1-2; D is uncertain. The ends were cut back, 0 bases at V and 4 bases at J, with 6 bases in the middle. CDR1 MRHNA and CDR2 SNTAGT come from the germline V gene. The CDR3 is 13 amino acids. CDR3 in amino acids: CASSDSGRYGYTF. The CDR3 DNA sequence: TGTGCCAGCAGTGACTCCGGTCGCTATGGCTACACCTTC.

The chain joins TRBV12-5 to TRBJ2-7, with 8 positions matching TRBD2. The CDR3 spans 16 residues. Germline V gene lookup returns CDR1 LGHNT and CDR2 FRNRAP. With V trimmed by 7 bases and J by 4 bases, 15 bases remained unmatched. The CDR3 spells CASANLAGGASYEQYF. The CDR3 DNA is TGTGCTAGTGCCAACCTCGCGGGGGGCGCTTCTTACGAGCAGTACTTC.

In its sample, this clone was seen once. The gene calls are TRBV5-4 and TRBJ2-5; 8 positions match TRBD2. This CDR3 is 13 amino acids long. J lost 4 bases, V lost 5 bases, and 4 bases had no gene match. Germline V gene sequence: CDR1 SGHNT, CDR2 YYREEE (reference sequence). The CDR3 DNA reads TGTGCCAGCAGGACGGGACTAGGAGAGACCCAGTACTTC. Its protein is CASRTGLGETQYF.

The chain links TRBV7-2 to TRBJ1-6; D possibly corresponds to TRBD1 (5 bases). Trimming stripped 2 bases from V and 4 bases from J, with 15 bases between. CDR1 is SGHTA, CDR2 FQGNSA, per germline. The CDR3 extends over 17 amino acids. CDR3 nucleotide sequence: TGTGCCAGCAGCTTACTAGGGGCTACCCGTTATAATTCACCCCTCCACTTT. It encodes CASSLLGATRYNSPLHF.